This T cell receptor beta chain was sequenced during a study of glioma-infiltrating T cells. Study-level findings and limits: Only very few CDR3 sequences appeared in both tissue and blood. Tissue-blood divergence was below expectation in non-neoplastic patients, above in gliomas.

The iRepertoire nested amplicon-rescue multiplex PCR amplified TCR alpha and beta CDR3s from RNA. Tissue mRNA or PBMC total RNA, roughly 85-450 ng, went into one-step reverse transcription and amplification. MiXCR, run by TCRdb on the multiplex PCR reads, gives a single entry per CDR3 protein. The sample has over 100,000 distinct CDR3 sequences, less than 30% seen once. This clonotype was seen only once. Its antigen remains unknown. Trimming took off 8 bases at V and 0 bases at J, with 20 bases between the two ends. The CDR3 totals 16 residues. Germline V gene lookup returns CDR1 SGHRS and CDR2 YFSETQ.

The sequencing sample was made of glioma tissue, nonneoplastic brain tissue, or PBMCs (not recorded which). J is TRBJ1-1 and V is TRBV5-1, with a weak D call TRBD1 (5 bases). This TCR came from a human donor with low-grade glioma or glioblastoma, undergoing nonglioma brain surgery, or in good health (not recorded which). CDR3 nucleotide sequence: TGCGCCAGTATCTCCGGGACCCCACGATTGAACACTGAAGCTTTCTTT. The encoded protein is CASISGTPRLNTEAFF.